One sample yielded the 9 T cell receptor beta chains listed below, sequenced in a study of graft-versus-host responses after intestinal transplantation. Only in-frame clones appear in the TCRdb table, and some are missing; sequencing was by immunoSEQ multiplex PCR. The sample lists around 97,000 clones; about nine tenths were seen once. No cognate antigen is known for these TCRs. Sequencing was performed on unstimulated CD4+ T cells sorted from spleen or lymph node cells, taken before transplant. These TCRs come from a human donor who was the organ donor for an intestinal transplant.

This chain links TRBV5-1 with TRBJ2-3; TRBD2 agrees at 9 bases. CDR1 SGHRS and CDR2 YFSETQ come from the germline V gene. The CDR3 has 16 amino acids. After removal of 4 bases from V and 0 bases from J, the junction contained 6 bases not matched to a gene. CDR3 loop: CASSRQLAGSTDTQYF. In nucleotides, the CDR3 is TGCGCCAGCAGCCGTCAACTAGCGGGTAGCACAGATACGCAGTATTTT.

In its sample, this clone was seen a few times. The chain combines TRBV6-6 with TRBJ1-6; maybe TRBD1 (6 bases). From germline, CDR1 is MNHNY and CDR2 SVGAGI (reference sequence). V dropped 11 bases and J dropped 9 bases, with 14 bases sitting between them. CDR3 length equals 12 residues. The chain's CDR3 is CAANREGSPLHF. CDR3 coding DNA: TGTGCCGCTAACAGGGAGGGTTCACCCCTCCACTTT.

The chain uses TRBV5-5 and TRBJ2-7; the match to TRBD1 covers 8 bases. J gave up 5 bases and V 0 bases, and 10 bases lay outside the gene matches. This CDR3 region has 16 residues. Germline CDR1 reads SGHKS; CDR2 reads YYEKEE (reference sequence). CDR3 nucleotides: TGTGCCAGCAGCTTGGCAGGACAGGGACCACTGAACGAGCAGTACTTC. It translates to CASSLAGQGPLNEQYF. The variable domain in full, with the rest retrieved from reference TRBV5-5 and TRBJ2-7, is DAGVTQSPTHLIKTRGQQVTLRCSPISGHKSVSWYQQVLGQGPQFIFQYYEKEERGRGNFPDRFSARQFPNYSSELNVNALLLGDSALYLCASSLAGQGPLNEQYFGPGTRLTVT.

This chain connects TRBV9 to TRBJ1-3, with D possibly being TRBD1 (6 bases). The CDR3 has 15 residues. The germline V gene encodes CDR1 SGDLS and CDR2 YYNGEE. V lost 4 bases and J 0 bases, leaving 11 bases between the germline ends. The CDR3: CASSPRQVSGNTIYF. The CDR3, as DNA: TGTGCCAGCAGCCCCCGACAGGTCTCTGGAAACACCATATATTTT.

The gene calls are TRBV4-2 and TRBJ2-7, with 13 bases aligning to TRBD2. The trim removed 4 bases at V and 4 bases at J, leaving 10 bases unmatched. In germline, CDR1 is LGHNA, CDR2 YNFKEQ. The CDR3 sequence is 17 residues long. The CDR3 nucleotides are TGTGCCAGCAGCCGCTCTACCGGGACTAGCGGGATTTACGAGCAGTACTTC. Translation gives CASSRSTGTSGIYEQYF.

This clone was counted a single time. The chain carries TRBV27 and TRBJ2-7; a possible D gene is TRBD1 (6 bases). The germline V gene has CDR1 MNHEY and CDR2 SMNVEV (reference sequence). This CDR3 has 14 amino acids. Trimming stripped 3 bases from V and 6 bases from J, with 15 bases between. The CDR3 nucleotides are TGTGCCAGCAGTTTGGGGACACCCAGGGGCGAGCAGTACTTC. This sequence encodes CASSLGTPRGEQYF.

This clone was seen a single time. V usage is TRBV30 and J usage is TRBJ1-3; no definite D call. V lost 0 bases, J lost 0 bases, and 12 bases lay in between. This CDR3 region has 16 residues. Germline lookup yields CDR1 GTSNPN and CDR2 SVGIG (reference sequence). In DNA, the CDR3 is TGTGCCTGGAGTGTACCAGGATTCGGCTCTGGAAACACCATATATTTT. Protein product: CAWSVPGFGSGNTIYF.

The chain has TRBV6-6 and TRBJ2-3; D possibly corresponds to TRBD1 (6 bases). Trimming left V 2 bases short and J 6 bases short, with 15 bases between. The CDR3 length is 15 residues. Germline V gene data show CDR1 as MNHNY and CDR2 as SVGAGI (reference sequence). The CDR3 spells CASSYVGQKGDTQYF. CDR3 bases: TGTGCCAGCAGTTACGTAGGACAGAAGGGGGATACGCAGTATTTT.

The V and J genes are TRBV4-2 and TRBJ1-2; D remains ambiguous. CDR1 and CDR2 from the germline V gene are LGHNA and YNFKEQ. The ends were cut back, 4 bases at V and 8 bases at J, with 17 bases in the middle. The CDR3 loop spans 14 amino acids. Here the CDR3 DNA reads TGTGCCAGCAGCCTTCTATCGGTGGGCCAAGGCTACACCTTC. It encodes CASSLLSVGQGYTF.